This T cell receptor (beta chain) came from a study of T cell changes during pregnancy in multiple sclerosis. This CDR3 comprises 14 residues. Per the germline V gene, CDR1 is SGHNT and CDR2 is YENEEA. Trimming took 0 bases from V and 8 from J, leaving 11 bases between them. Assay used: immunoSEQ multiplex PCR; TCRdb lists only in-frame clones, some missing. Altogether approximately 66,000 clones are present, about 91% being singletons, with the ten largest covering less than 5.5%. The source is a female donor with multiple sclerosis, enrolled in a pregnancy study. This chain connects TRBV11-3 to TRBJ2-4, with D maybe TRBD2 (5 bases). The sample in question was CD8+ T cells from peripheral blood mononuclear cells, obtained before pregnancy. This CDR3 reads CASSLERVAHIQYF. CDR3 nucleotides: TGTGCCAGCAGCTTAGAGAGGGTAGCGCACATTCAGTACTTC.